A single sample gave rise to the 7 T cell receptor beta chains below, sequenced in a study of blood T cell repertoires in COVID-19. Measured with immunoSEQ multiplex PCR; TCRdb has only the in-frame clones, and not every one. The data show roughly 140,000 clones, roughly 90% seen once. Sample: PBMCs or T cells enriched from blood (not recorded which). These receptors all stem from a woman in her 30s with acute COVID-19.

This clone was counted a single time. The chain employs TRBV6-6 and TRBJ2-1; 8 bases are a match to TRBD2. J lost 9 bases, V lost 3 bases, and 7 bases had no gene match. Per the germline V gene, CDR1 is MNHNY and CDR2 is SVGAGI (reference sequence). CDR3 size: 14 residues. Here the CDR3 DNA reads TGTGCCAGCAGTTATTCCCTAGCGGGCGGTGAGCAGTTCTTC. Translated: CASSYSLAGGEQFF.

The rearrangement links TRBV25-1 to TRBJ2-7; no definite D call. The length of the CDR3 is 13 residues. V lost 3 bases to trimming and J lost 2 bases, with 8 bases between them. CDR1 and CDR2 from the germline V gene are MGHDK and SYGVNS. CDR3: CASSDADPYEQYF. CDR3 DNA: TGTGCCAGCAGTGACGCAGATCCCTACGAGCAGTACTTC.

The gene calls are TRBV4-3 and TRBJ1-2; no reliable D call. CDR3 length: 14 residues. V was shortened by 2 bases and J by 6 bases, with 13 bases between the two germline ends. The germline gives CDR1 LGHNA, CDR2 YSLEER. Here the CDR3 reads CASSQLSSSDGYTF. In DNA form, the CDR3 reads TGCGCCAGCAGCCAATTAAGTTCGAGTGATGGCTACACCTTC.

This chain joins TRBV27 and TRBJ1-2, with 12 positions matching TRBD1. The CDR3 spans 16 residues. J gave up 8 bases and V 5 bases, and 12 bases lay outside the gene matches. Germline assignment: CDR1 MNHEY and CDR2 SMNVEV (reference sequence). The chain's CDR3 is CASSPLGDRGPGGYTF. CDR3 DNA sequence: TGTGCCAGCAGTCCGCTGGGGGACAGGGGGCCAGGAGGCTACACCTTC.

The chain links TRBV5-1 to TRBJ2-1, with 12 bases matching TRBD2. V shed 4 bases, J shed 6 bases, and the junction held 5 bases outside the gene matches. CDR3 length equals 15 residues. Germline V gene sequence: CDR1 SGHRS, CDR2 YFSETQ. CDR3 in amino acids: CASSRTSGMVNEQFF. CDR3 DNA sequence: TGCGCCAGCAGCCGGACTAGCGGGATGGTCAATGAGCAGTTCTTC.

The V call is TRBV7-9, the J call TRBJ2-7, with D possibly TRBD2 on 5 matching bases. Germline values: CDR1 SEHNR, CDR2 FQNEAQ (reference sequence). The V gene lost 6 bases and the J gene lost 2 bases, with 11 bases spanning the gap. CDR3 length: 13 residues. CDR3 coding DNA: TGTGCCAGCAGTTCGGGATCAACCTACGAGCAGTACTTC. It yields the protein CASSSGSTYEQYF. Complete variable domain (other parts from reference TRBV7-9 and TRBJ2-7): DTGVSQNPRHKITKRGQNVTFRCDPISEHNRLYWYRQTLGQGPEFLTYFQNEAQLEKSRLLSDRFSAERPKGSFSTLEIQRTEQGDSAMYLCASSSGSTYEQYFGPGTRLTVT.

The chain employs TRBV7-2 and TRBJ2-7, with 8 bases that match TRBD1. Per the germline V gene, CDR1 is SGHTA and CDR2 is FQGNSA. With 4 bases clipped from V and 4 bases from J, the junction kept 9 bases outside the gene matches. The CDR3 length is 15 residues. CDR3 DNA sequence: TGTGCCAGCAGCTGGGGACGGACAGGGCCGTACGAGCAGTACTTC. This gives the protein CASSWGRTGPYEQYF.